This T cell receptor beta chain derives from a study of T cell responses to AZD1222 COVID-19 vaccine. Germline CDR1 reads PRHDT; CDR2 reads FYEKMQ (reference sequence). CDR3 size: 14 residues. Deletions cut 0 bases from V and 1 base from J, with 5 bases between. Profiled with immunoSEQ multiplex PCR; TCRdb holds only in-frame clones, not every one. The table lists over 150,000 clones, 85% to 95% of them singletons. V is TRBV13 and J is TRBJ2-3; D ambiguous. The TCR was taken from an adult who received the MenACWY meningococcal vaccine as a control. This material consisted of peripheral blood, taken 28 days after the second dose of the MenACWY control vaccine. The CDR3 loop reads CASSLGARTDTQYF. The CDR3 DNA follows: TGTGCCAGCAGCTTAGGCGCCCGCACAGATACGCAGTATTTT. The entire variable domain, with the rest obtained from reference TRBV13 and TRBJ2-3, is as follows: AAGVIQSPRHLIKEKRETATLKCYPIPRHDTVYWYQQGPGQDPQFLISFYEKMQSDKGSIPDRFSAQQFSDYHSELNMSSLELGDSALYFCASSLGARTDTQYFGPGTRLTVL.